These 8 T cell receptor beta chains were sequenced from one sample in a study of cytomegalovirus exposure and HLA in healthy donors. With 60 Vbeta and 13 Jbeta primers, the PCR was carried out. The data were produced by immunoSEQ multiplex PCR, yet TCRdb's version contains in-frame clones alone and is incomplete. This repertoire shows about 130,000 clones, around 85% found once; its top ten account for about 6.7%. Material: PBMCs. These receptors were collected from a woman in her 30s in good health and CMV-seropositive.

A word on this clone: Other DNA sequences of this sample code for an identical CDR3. The CDR3, as DNA: TGCGCCAGCAGCCGAGGACAGGGGGCTTTCACCGGGGAGCTGTTTTTT. Its translation: CASSRGQGAFTGELFF. V and J are TRBV4-1 and TRBJ2-2; 11 bases map to TRBD1. Per germline, CDR1 MGHRA and CDR2 YSYEKL. The length of the CDR3 is 16 residues. The trim removed 4 bases at V and 4 bases at J, leaving 5 bases unmatched.

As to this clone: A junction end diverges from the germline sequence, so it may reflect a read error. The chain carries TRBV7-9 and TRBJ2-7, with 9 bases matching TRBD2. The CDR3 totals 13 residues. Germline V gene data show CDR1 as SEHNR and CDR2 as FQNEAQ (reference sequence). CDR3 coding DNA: TGTTCCAGCAGCTTAGCGGGAGTCTACGAGCAGTACTTC. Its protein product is CSSSLAGVYEQYF.

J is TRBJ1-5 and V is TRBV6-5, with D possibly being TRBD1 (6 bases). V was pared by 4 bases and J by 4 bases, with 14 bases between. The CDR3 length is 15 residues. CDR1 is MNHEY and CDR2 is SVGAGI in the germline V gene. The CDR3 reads CASSLGGAGNQPQHF. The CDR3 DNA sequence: TGTGCCAGCAGTTTAGGGGGGGCGGGTAATCAGCCCCAGCATTTT.

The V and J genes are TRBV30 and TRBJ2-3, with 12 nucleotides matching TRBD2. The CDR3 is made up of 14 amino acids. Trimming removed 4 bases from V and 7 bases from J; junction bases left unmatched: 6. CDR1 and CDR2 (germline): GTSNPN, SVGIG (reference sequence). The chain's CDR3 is CAWTPSGGGHTQYF. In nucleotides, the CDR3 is TGTGCCTGGACTCCTAGCGGGGGGGGACATACGCAGTATTTT. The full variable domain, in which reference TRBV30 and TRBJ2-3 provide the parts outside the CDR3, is SQTIHQWPATLVQPVGSPLSLECTVEGTSNPNLYWYRQAAGRGLQLLFYSVGIGQISSEVPQNLSASRPQDRQFILSSKKLLLSDSGFYLCAWTPSGGGHTQYFGPGTRLTVL.

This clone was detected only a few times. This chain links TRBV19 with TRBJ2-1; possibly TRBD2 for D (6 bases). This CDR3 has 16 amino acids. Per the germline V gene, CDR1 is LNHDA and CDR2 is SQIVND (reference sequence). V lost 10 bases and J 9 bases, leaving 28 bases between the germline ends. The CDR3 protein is CATSPLGGTVQVEQFF. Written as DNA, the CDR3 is TGTGCCACTTCACCCCTAGGAGGGACGGTGCAGGTTGAGCAGTTCTTC.

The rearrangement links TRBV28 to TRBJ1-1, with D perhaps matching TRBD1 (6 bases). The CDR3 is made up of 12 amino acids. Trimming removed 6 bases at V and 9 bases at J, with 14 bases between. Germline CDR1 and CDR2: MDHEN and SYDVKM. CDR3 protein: CASRFGQSQAFF. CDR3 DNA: TGTGCCAGCAGGTTTGGACAGTCACAAGCTTTCTTT.

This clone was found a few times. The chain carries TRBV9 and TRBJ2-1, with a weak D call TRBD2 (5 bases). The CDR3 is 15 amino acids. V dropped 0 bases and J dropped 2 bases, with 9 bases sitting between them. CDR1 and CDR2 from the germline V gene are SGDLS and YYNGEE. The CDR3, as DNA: TGTGCCAGCAGCGTAGGTCTAGCACCCTACAATGAGCAGTTCTTC. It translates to CASSVGLAPYNEQFF. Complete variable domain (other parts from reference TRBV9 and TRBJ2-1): DSGVTQTPKHLITATGQRVTLRCSPRSGDLSVYWYQQSLDQGLQFLIQYYNGEERAKGNILERFSAQQFPDLHSELNLSSLELGDSALYFCASSVGLAPYNEQFFGPGTRLTVL.

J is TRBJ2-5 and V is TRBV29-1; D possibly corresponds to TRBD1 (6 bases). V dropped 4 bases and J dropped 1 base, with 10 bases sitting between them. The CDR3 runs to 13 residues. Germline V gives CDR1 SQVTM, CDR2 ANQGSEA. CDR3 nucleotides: TGCAGCGTTGGAGGGACAAGCCAAGAGACCCAGTACTTC. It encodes CSVGGTSQETQYF. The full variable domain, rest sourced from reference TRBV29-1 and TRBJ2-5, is SAVISQKPSRDICQRGTSLTIQCQVDSQVTMMFWYRQQPGQSLTLIATANQGSEATYESGFVIDKFPISRPNLTFSTLTVSNMSPEDSSIYLCSVGGTSQETQYFGPGTRLLVL.